This T cell receptor beta chain was recorded in a study of T cells after yellow fever vaccination. Findings of the study overall: Peaking on day 5 versus 15, the secondary response was faster but weaker.

TCRdb re-derived calls from the 5' RACE reads in MiXCR, one entry per CDR3 protein. Of some 240,000 distinct CDR3 sequences listed, approximately 3.8% are singletons. This CDR3 contains 14 residues. V shed 4 bases and J shed 3 bases, with 8 bases lying between them. Germline values: CDR1 SGDLS, CDR2 YYNGEE. Ten or more counts support this clonotype. Its antigen is not identified. Material: PBMCs, obtained 15 days after the yellow fever booster vaccination. This sequence joins TRBV9 and TRBJ1-6; no definite D call. This receptor was obtained from a young man who received the YFV17D yellow fever vaccine. CDR3 protein: CASSPAIYNSPLHF. The DNA of the CDR3 is TGTGCCAGCAGCCCTGCCATCTATAATTCACCCCTCCACTTT.